This TCR beta chain comes out of a study of CXCR3-negative and CXCR3-positive naive CD8 T cells (dated by TCRdb to the late 2010s). Background on the whole study: Some 130 million TRB reads were obtained in total, roughly 1.5 +/- 0.3 million reads per library. Diversity and physicochemical repertoire analyses covered over 10 donors pooled from two independent experiments. For the TRBV-TRBJ cluster analysis, the naive subsets came from about five donors, while the memory cells came from 3 donors.

Overall results and qualifications from the work: Because CXCR3 expression was partially decreased after cryopreservation, freshly isolated PBMCs were used for most assays. TRB CDR3s from CXCR3-positive naive cells showed higher hydrophobicity (lower Kidera factor 4), lower energy, and higher strength and volume indices than CXCR3-negative naive cells. Naive CXCR3-negative and CXCR3-positive cells from the same donor showed similar TRBV-TRBJ usage, whereas memory cells showed distinct patterns. Repertoire diversity was comparably high in both naive subsets but much lower in memory CD8+ T cells. Because surface CD5, which is linked to self-reactivity in mice, was comparable between the naive subsets, TCR interaction strength was also inferred from the physicochemical properties of TRB CDR3s.

Sequencing instrument: NextSeq 550. The Human TCR Profiling Kit (MiLaboratory) was used to make UMI-labeled 5' RACE TRB cDNA libraries. The full amount of extracted RNA was used for cDNA synthesis, and the full amount of resulting cDNA was used for PCR amplification. Libraries were prepared in parallel with an identical number of PCR cycles. On the authors' methods: With a minimum of two reads required per UMI, MIGEC and MiXCR pulled out about 50,000 +/- 10,000 unique UMI-labeled TRB cDNA molecules from each library. On average, each library contained approximately 40,000 +/- 10,000 functional in-frame TRB CDR3 nucleotide clonotypes without stop codons. Diversity metrics, including normalized Shannon-Wiener and Chao1, were computed in VDJtools after downsampling to 5000 UMI-labeled TRB molecules per sample. VDJtools computed clonotype-size-weighted physicochemical properties of the central five CDR3 residues: interaction energy, strength, volume and Kidera factor 4. TCRdb reprocessed the reads and provides one entry for every CDR3 protein sequence; no DNA is given. These V and J calls rely on TCRdb rather than the paper's analysis. The sample's table lists a count of around 88,000 distinct CDR3 sequences. 0.75% to 0.95% of the sample rests with the top ten.

Each CD8+ T cell subset was flow-sorted in triplicate, with 300,000 cells per subset placed directly into RLT lysis buffer. To exclude memory contaminants, naive CD8+ T cells were stringently defined as CD45RO-CCR7+CD27+CD95-. Peripheral blood mononuclear cells were isolated from buffy coats using standard density gradient centrifugation. Naive CXCR3-negative and CXCR3-positive CD8+ T cells were flow-sorted on a FACSAria III. Total RNA was extracted from sorted cells using an RNeasy Mini Kit. Comment on this clonotype: The antigen it recognizes is unknown.

The CDR3 holds 13 amino acids from the cysteine to the phenylalanine. DNA was not recorded. The germline V gene (reference sequence) supplies CDR1 MNHEY and CDR2 SMNVEV. The sequencing sample was made of naive CXCR3+ CD8+ T cells from blood. The cell subset or site label, read with the paper, signifies: CD45RO-CCR7+CD27+CD95- naive CD8+ T cells expressing CXCR3 (TNR3+). This receptor was taken from a human donor in good health. Some clones in this sample may be carry-over from other donors' samples. The receptor chain draws on TRBV27 and TRBJ2-1. The CDR3 loop reads CASSLSNLNEQFF.